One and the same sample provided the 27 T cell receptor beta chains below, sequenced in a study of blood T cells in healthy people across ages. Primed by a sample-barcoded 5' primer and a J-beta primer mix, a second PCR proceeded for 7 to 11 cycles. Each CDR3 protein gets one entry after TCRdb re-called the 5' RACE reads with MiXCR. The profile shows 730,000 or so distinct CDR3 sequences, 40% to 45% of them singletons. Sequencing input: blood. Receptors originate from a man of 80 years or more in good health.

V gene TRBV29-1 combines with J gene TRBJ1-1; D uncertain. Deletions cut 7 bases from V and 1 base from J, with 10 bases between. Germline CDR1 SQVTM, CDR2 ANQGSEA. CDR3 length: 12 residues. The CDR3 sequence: CSGTVQNTEAFF. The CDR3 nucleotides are TGCAGCGGGACGGTACAGAACACTGAAGCTTTCTTT.

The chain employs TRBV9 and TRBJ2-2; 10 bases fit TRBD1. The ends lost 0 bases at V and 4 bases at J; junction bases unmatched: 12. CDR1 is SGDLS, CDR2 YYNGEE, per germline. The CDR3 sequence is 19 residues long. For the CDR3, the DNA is TGTGCCAGCAGCGTAGAGCGAGACAGGGGGCCCCGAGGCACCGGGGAGCTGTTTTTT. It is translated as CASSVERDRGPRGTGELFF. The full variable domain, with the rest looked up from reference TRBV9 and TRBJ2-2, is DSGVTQTPKHLITATGQRVTLRCSPRSGDLSVYWYQQSLDQGLQFLIQYYNGEERAKGNILERFSAQQFPDLHSELNLSSLELGDSALYFCASSVERDRGPRGTGELFFGEGSRLTVL.

CDR3 region: CASTTLQGGKNIQYF. The DNA for the CDR3 is TGTGCCAGCACCACACTACAGGGCGGAAAAAACATTCAGTACTTC. The chain links TRBV6-5 to TRBJ2-4; maybe TRBD1 (6 bases). CDR3 size: 15 residues. V lost 7 bases to trimming and J lost 4 bases, with 17 bases between them. The germline V gene has CDR1 MNHEY and CDR2 SVGAGI.

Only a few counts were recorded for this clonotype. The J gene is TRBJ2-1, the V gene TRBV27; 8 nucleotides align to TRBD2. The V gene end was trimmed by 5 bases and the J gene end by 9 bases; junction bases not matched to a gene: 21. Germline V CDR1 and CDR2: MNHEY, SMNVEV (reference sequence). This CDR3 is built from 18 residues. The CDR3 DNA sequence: TGTGCCAGCAGTAAATTCTTTGTCGCGGGAGGAAAATTTGGTGAGCAGTTCTTC. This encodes CASSKFFVAGGKFGEQFF.

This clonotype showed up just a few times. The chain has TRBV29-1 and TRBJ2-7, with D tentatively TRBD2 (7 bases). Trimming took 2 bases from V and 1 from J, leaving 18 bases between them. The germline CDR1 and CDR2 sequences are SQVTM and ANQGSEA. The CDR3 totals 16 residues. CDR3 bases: TGCAGCGTTGAAAAAGGGGGGGAGGGTCCATCCTACGAGCAGTACTTC. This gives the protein CSVEKGGEGPSYEQYF.

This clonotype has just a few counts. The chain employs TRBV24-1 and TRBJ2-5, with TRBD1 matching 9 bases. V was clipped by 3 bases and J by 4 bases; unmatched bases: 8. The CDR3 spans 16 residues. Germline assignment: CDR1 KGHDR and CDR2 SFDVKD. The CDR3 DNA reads TGTGCCACCAGTGATCACGGGACAGGGAAAGGAGAGACCCAGTACTTC. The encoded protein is CATSDHGTGKGETQYF.

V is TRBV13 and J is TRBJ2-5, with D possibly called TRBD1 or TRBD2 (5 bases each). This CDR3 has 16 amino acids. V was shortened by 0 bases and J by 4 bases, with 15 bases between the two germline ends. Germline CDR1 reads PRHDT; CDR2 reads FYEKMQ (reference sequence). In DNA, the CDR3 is TGTGCCAGCAGCTTAGGCCGGGACCTAAGCGGAGAGACCCAGTACTTC. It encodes CASSLGRDLSGETQYF.

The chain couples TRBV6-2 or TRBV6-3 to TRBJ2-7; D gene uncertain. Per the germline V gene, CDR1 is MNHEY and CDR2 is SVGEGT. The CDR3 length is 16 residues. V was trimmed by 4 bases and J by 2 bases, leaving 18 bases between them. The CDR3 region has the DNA TGTGCCAGCAGTTTGAGCGAGTACGAATTTGCCTACGAGCAGTACTTC. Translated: CASSLSEYEFAYEQYF.

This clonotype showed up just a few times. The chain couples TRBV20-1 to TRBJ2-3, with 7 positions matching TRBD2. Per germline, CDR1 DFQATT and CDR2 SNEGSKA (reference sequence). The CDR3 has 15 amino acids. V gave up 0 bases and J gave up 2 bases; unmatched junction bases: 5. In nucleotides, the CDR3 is TGCAGTGCTAGAGATCGGGGGGTTTCCACAGATACGCAGTATTTT. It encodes CSARDRGVSTDTQYF.

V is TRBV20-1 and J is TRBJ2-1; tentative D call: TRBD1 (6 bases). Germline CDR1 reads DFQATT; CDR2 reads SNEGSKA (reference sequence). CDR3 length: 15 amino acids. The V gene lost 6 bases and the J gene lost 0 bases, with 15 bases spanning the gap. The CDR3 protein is CSAQQGQTSYNEQFF. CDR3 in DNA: TGCAGTGCCCAACAGGGACAAACCTCCTACAATGAGCAGTTCTTC.

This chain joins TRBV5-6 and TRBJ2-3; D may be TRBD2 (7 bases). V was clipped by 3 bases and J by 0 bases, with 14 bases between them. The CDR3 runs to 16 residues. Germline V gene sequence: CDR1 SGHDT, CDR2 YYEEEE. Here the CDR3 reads CASSSGGGSSTDTQYF. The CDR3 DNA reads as TGTGCCAGCAGCTCGGGGGGCGGGAGTAGCACAGATACGCAGTATTTT.

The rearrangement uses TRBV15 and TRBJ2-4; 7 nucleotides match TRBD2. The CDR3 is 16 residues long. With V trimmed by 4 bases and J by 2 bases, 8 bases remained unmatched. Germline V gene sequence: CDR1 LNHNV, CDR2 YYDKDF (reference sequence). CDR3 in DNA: TGTGCCACCAGCACCCATCGGGAGGCAACCAAAAACATTCAGTACTTC. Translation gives CATSTHREATKNIQYF.

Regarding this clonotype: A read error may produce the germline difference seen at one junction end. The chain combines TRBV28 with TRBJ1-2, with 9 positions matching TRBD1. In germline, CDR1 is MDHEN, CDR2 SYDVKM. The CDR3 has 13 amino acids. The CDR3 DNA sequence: TGTGCCAGCAGACCAGGGACAGGGTATGGCCACACCTTC. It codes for CASRPGTGYGHTF.

Here the CDR3 DNA reads TGCGCCAGCAGCTCCGGGACCGTTAGCACAGATACGCAGTATTTT. It yields the protein CASSSGTVSTDTQYF. The chain recombines TRBV5-1 with TRBJ2-3, with D perhaps given as TRBD1 or TRBD2 (5 bases each). CDR3 length: 15 amino acids. Germline loops: CDR1 SGHRS, CDR2 YFSETQ. Trimming removed 3 bases from V and 0 bases from J, with 11 bases in between.

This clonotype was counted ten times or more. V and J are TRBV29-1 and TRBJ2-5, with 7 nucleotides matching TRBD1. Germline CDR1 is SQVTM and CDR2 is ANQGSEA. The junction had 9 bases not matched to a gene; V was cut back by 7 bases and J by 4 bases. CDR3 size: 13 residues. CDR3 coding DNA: TGCAGCGCAAACATCCGGACAGGAGAGACCCAGTACTTC. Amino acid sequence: CSANIRTGETQYF.

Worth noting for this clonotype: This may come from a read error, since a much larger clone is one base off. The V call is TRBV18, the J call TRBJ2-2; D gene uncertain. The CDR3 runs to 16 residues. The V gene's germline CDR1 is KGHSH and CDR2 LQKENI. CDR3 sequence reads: CVSSPQSTANTGELFF. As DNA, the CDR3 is TGTGTCAGCTCACCGCAAAGCACTGCGAACACCGGGGAGCTGTTTTTT.

The CDR3, as DNA: TGCGCCAGCAGCACCGACACCTATTCCTACAATGAGCAGTACTTC. Protein product: CASSTDTYSYNEQYF. The chain employs TRBV5-1 and TRBJ2-1; D is uncertain. The DNA matches TRBJ2-7 better at its end, which makes the J call doubtful. Looked up from germline, CDR1 is SGHRS and CDR2 is YFSETQ. The CDR3 consists of 15 residues.

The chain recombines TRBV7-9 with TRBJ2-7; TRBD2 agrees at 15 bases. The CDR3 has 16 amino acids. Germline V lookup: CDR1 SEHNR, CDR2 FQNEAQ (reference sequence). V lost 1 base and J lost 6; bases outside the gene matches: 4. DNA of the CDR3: TGTGCCAGCAGCTTAGACCCGGGACTAGCGGGAGGCGAGCAGTACTTC. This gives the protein CASSLDPGLAGGEQYF. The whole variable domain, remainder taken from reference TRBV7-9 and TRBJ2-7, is DTGVSQNPRHKITKRGQNVTFRCDPISEHNRLYWYRQTLGQGPEFLTYFQNEAQLEKSRLLSDRFSAERPKGSFSTLEIQRTEQGDSAMYLCASSLDPGLAGGEQYFGPGTRLTVT.

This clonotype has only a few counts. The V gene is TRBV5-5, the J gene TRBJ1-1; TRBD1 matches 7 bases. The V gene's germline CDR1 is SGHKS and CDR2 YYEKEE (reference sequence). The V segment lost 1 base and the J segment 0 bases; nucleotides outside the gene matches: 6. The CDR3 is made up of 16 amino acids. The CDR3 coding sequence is TGTGCCAGCAGCTTGCAACACAGGGGAATGAACACTGAAGCTTTCTTT. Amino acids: CASSLQHRGMNTEAFF.

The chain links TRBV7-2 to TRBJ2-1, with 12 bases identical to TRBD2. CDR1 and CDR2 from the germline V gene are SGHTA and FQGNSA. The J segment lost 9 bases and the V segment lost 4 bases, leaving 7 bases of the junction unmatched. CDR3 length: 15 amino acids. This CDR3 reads CASSSSGGASGEQFF. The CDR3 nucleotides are TGTGCCAGCAGCTCTAGCGGGGGGGCAAGTGGTGAGCAGTTCTTC.

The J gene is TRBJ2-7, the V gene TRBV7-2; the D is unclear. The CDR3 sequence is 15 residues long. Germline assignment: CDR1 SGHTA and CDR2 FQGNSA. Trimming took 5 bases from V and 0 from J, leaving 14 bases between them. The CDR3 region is CASSDRALSSYEQYF. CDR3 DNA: TGTGCCAGCAGCGACCGGGCCCTAAGCTCCTACGAGCAGTACTTC.

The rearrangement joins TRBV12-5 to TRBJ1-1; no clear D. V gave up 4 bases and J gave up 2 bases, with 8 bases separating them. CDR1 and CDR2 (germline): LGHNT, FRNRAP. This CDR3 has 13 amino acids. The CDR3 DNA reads TGTGCTAGTGGTTCGAATAGAAACACTGAAGCTTTCTTT. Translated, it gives CASGSNRNTEAFF.

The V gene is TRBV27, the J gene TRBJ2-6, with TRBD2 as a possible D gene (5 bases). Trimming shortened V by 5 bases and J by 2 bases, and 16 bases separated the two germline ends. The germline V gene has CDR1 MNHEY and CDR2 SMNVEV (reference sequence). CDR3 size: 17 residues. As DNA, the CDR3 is TGTGCCAGCAGTCGCGGGTCAAGTCATGCTGGGGCCAACGTCCTGACTTTC. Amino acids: CASSRGSSHAGANVLTF.

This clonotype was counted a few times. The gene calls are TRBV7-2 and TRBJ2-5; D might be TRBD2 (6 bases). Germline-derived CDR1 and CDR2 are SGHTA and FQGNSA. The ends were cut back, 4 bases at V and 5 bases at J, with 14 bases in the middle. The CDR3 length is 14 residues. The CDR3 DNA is TGTGCCAGCAGCTGGGGACTGGCTCGGGAGACCCAGTACTTC. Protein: CASSWGLARETQYF.

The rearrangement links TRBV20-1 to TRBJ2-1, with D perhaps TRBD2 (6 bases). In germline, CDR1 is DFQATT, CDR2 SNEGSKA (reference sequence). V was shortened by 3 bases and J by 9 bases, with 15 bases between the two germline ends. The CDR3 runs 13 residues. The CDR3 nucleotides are TGCAGTGCTAGGAGGGAGGTCGTAGTTGAGCAGTTCTTC. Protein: CSARREVVVEQFF.

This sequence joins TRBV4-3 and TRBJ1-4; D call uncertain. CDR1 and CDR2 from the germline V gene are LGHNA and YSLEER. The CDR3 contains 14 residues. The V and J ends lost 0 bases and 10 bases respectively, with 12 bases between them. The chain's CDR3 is CASSQDPLTGKLFF. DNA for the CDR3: TGCGCCAGCAGCCAAGATCCTCTCACGGGAAAACTGTTTTTT.

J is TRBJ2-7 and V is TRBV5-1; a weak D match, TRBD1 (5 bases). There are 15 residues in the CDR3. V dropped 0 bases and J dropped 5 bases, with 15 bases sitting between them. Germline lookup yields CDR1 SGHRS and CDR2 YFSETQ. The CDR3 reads CASSLGLGRENEQYF. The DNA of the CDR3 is TGCGCCAGCAGCTTGGGGTTGGGCAGGGAAAACGAGCAGTACTTC. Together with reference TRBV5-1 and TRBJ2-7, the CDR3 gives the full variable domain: KAGVTQTPRYLIKTRGQQVTLSCSPISGHRSVSWYQQTPGQGLQFLFEYFSETQRNKGNFPGRFSGRQFSNSRSEMNVSTLELGDSALYLCASSLGLGRENEQYFGPGTRLTVT.